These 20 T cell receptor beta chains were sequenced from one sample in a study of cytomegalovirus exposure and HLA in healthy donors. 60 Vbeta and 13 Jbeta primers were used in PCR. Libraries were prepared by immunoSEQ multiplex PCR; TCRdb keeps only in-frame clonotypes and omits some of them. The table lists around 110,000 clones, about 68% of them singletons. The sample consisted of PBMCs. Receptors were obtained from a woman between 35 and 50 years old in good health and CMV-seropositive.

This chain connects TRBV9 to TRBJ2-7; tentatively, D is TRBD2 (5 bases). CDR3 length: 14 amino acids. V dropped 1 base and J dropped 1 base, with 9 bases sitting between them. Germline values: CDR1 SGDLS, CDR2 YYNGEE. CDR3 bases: TGTGCCAGCAGCGTAACCGGGGAATCCTACGAGCAGTACTTC. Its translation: CASSVTGESYEQYF.

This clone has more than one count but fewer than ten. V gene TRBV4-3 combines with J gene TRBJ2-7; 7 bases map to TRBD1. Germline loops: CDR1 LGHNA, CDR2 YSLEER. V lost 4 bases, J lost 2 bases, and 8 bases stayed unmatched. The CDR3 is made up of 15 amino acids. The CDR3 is CASSRHSGQTYEQYF. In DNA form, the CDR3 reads TGCGCCAGCAGCCGACACTCGGGACAGACCTACGAGCAGTACTTC.

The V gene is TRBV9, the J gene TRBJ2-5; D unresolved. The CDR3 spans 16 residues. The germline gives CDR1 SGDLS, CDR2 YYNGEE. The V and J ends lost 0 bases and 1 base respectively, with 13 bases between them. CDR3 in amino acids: CASSVGAAGVQETQYF. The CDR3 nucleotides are TGTGCCAGCAGCGTAGGAGCCGCAGGTGTCCAAGAGACCCAGTACTTC. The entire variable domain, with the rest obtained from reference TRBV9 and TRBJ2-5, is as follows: DSGVTQTPKHLITATGQRVTLRCSPRSGDLSVYWYQQSLDQGLQFLIQYYNGEERAKGNILERFSAQQFPDLHSELNLSSLELGDSALYFCASSVGAAGVQETQYFGPGTRLLVL.

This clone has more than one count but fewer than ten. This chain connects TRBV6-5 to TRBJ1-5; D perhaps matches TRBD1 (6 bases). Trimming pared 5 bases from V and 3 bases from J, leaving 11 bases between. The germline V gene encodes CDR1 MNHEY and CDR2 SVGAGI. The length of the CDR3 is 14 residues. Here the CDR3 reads CASSPDRNNQPQHF. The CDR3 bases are TGTGCCAGCAGTCCCGACAGGAACAATCAGCCCCAGCATTTT.

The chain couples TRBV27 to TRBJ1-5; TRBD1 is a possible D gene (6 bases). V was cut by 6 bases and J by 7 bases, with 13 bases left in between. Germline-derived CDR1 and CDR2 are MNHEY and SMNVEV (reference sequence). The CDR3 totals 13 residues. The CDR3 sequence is CASSWAGQQPQHF. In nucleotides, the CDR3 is TGTGCCAGCAGCTGGGCCGGACAGCAGCCCCAGCATTTT.

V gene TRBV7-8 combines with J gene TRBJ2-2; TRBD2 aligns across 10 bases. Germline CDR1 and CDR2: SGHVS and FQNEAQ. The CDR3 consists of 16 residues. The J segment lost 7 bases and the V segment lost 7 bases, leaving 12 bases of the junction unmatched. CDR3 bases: TGTGCCAGCATCCCCGAGGGACTAGCGTATCACGGGGAGCTGTTTTTT. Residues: CASIPEGLAYHGELFF.

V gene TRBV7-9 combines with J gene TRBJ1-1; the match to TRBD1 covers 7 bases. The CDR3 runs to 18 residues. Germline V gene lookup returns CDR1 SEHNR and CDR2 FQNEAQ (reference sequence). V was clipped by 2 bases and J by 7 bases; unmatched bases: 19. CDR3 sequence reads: CASSLIDRFQGETLEAFF. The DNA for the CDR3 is TGTGCCAGCAGCTTAATTGATCGGTTCCAGGGGGAAACCCTTGAAGCTTTCTTT.

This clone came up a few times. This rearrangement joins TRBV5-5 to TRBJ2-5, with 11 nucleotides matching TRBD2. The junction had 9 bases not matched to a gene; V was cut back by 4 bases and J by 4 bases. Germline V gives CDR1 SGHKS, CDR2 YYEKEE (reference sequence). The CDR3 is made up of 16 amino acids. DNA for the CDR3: TGTGCCAGCAGCCCCGAGGGGACTAGCGGAGGAGAGACCCAGTACTTC. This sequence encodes CASSPEGTSGGETQYF. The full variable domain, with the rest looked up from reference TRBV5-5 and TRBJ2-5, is DAGVTQSPTHLIKTRGQQVTLRCSPISGHKSVSWYQQVLGQGPQFIFQYYEKEERGRGNFPDRFSARQFPNYSSELNVNALLLGDSALYLCASSPEGTSGGETQYFGPGTRLLVL.

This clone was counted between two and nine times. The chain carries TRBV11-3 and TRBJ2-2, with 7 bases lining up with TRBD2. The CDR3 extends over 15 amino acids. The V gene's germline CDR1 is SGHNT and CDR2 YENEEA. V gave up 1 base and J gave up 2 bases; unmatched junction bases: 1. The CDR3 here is CASSLGGGNTGELFF. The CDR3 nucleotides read TGTGCCAGCAGCTTAGGGGGGGGAAACACCGGGGAGCTGTTTTTT.

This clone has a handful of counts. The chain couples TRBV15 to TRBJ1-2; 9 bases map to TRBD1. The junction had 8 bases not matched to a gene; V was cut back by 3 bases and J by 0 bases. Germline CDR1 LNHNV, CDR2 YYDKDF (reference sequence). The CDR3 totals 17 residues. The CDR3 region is CATSSYRGLLPNYGYTF. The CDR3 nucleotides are TGTGCCACCAGCAGTTACAGGGGGCTCCTTCCTAACTATGGCTACACCTTC.

CDR3 in amino acids: CASSRGQGAILRTEAFF. Here the CDR3 DNA reads TGTGCCAGCAGTCGCGGACAGGGGGCCATCCTGCGCACTGAAGCTTTCTTT. The chain combines TRBV27 with TRBJ1-1, with 11 bases aligning to TRBD1. From germline, CDR1 is MNHEY and CDR2 SMNVEV (reference sequence). Losses at the gene ends were 5 bases for V and 4 bases for J; bases not matched to a gene: 12. This CDR3 contains 17 residues.

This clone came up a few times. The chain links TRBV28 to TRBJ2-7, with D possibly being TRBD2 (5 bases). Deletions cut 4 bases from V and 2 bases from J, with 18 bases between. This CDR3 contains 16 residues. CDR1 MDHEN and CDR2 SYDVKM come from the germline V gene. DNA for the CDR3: TGTGCCAGCAGTTCGACGGGGTCGGGGAAGCCCTACGAGCAGTACTTC. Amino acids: CASSSTGSGKPYEQYF.

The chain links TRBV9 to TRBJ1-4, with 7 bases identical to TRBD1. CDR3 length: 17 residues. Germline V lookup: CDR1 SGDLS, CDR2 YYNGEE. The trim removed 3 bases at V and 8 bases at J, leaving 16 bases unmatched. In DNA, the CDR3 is TGTGCCAGCAGCGCCCCCCCTATGGATGGGACAGCCGAAAAACTGTTTTTT. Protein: CASSAPPMDGTAEKLFF.

The CDR3 reads CASSVTPRGQPQHF. CDR3 coding DNA: TGTGCCAGCAGCGTAACTCCCAGGGGCCAGCCCCAGCATTTT. The chain is built from TRBV5-6 and TRBJ1-5; D is perhaps TRBD1 (6 bases). V was pared by 4 bases and J by 7 bases, with 15 bases between. Germline V gives CDR1 SGHDT, CDR2 YYEEEE. This CDR3 region has 14 residues.

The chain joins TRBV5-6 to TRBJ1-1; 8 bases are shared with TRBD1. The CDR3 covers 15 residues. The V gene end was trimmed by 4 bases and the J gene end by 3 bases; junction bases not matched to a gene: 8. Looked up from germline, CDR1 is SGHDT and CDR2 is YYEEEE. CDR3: CASSLRTGPYTEAFF. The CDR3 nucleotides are TGTGCCAGCAGCCTGCGGACAGGGCCTTACACTGAAGCTTTCTTT.

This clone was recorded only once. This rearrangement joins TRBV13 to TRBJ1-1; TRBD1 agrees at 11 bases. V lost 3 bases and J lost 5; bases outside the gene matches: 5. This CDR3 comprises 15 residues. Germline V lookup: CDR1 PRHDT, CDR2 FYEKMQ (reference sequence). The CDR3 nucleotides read TGTGCCAGCAGCTTGGGACAGGGGGTTGGTACTGAAGCTTTCTTT. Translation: CASSLGQGVGTEAFF.

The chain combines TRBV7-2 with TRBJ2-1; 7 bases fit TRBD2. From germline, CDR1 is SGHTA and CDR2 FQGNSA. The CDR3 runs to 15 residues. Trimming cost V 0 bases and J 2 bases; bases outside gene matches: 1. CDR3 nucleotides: TGTGCCAGCAGCTTAGCGGGAGGGCCCTACAATGAGCAGTTCTTC. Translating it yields CASSLAGGPYNEQFF.

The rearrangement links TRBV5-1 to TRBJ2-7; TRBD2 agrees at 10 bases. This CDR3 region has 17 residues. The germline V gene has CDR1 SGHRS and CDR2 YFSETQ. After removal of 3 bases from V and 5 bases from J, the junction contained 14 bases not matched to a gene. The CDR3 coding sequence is TGCGCCAGCAGCTCCAGACTAGCGGGCCCTCCTGACGACGAGCAGTACTTC. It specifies CASSSRLAGPPDDEQYF.

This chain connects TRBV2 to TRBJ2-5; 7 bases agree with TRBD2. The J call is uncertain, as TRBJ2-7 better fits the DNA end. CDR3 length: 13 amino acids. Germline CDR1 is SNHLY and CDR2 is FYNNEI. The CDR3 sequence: CASSGLARSEQYF. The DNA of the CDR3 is TGTGCCAGCAGTGGACTAGCCAGAAGCGAGCAGTACTTC.

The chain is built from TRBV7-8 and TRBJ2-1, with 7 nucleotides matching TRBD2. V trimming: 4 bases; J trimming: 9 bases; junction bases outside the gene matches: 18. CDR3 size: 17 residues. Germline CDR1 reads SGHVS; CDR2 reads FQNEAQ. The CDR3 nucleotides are TGTGCCAGCAGCTACCACCAACTCGGGCGGGAGTACGGTGAGCAGTTCTTC. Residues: CASSYHQLGREYGEQFF.